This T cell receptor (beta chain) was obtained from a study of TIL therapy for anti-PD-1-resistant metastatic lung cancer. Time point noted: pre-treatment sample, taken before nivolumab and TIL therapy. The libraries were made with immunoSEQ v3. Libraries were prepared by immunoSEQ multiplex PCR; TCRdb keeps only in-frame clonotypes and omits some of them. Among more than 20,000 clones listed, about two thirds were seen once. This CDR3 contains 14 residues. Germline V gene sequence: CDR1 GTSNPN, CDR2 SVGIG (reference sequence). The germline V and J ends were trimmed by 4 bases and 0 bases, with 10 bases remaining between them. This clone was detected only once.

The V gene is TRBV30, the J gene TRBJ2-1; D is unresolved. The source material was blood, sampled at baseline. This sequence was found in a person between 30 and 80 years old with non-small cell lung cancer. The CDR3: CAWTEVSSYNEQFF. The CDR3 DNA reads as TGTGCCTGGACAGAGGTCAGCTCCTACAATGAGCAGTTCTTC.